This TCR beta chain was observed in a study of cytomegalovirus exposure and HLA in healthy donors. PCR employed 60 Vbeta and 13 Jbeta primers. Only in-frame clones appear in the TCRdb table, and some are missing; sequencing was by immunoSEQ multiplex PCR. Among nearly 200,000 clones listed, about 89% were seen once. CDR1 is SEHNR and CDR2 is FQNEAQ in the germline V gene (reference sequence). The CDR3 contains 15 residues. In the case of this clone: An end of the junction differs from the germline gene, which may be a read error.

This sequence joins TRBV7-9 and TRBJ2-3, with 9 bases matching TRBD1. Sequenced material: PBMCs. This receptor was taken from a man aged 25-40 years in good health and CMV-seronegative. CDR3 bases: TGTTCCAGCAGCTTATTGACAGGGGGAACAGATACGCAGTATTTT. Encoded protein: CSSSLLTGGTDTQYF. The entire variable domain, with the rest obtained from reference TRBV7-9 and TRBJ2-3, is as follows: DTGVSQNPRHKITKRGQNVTFRCDPISEHNRLYWYRQTLGQGPEFLTYFQNEAQLEKSRLLSDRFSAERPKGSFSTLEIQRTEQGDSAMYLCSSSLLTGGTDTQYFGPGTRLTVL.